These 4 T cell receptor beta chains came from one sample sequenced in a study of blood T cell repertoires in COVID-19. Profiling relied on immunoSEQ multiplex PCR, and the TCRdb table lists in-frame clones only, not all of them. Of some 250,000 clones listed, roughly 84% are singletons. The sample taken for sequencing was peripheral blood. The receptors stem from a young woman with acute or convalescent COVID-19.

The chain carries TRBV2 and TRBJ1-1; D possibly corresponds to TRBD1 (5 bases). V was cut by 7 bases and J by 5 bases, with 11 bases left in between. There are 12 residues in the CDR3. Germline V gene data show CDR1 as SNHLY and CDR2 as FYNNEI. For the CDR3, the DNA is TGTGCCAGCACCGCAGGGAAAACTGAAGCTTTCTTT. Translation gives CASTAGKTEAFF.

This CDR3 is CASSQVGISSGRPDTQYF. Written as DNA, the CDR3 is TGTGCCAGCAGCCAAGTTGGGATAAGTAGCGGGAGGCCAGATACGCAGTATTTT. The chain couples TRBV4-2 to TRBJ2-3; 10 nucleotides line up with TRBD2. V was clipped by 1 base and J by 4 bases; unmatched bases: 11. The CDR3 is 18 residues long. CDR1 LGHNA and CDR2 YNFKEQ come from the germline V gene.

V gene TRBV19 combines with J gene TRBJ1-2, with D possibly matching TRBD1 (6 bases). V lost 3 bases and J 5 bases, leaving 16 bases between the germline ends. Germline V gene lookup returns CDR1 LNHDA and CDR2 SQIVND (reference sequence). The CDR3 has 15 amino acids. The CDR3 is CASSIHLGQGYGYTF. The CDR3 DNA is TGTGCCAGTAGTATCCACCTCGGGCAGGGGTATGGCTACACCTTC.

The V and J genes are TRBV5-1 and TRBJ1-2, with no clear D. Germline V CDR1 and CDR2: SGHRS, YFSETQ. CDR3 length equals 14 residues. Trimming took off 0 bases at V and 4 bases at J, with 10 bases between the two ends. CDR3 in DNA: TGCGCCAGCAGCTTGGGGGAGAAGGCCTATGGCTACACCTTC. Translation: CASSLGEKAYGYTF.